Shown below are 5 T cell receptor beta chains from a single sample sequenced in a study of patients and donors after allogeneic stem cell transplantation. MiXCR, run by TCRdb on the RT-PCR reads, gives a single entry per CDR3 protein. The sample has approximately 410,000 distinct CDR3 sequences, 16% seen once. The sequenced sample was blood, either unsorted or a sorted T cell fraction (not recorded which). The receptors originated from a human donor who was either an allogeneic HSCT recipient or a stem cell or donor lymphocyte infusion donor (not recorded which). It is not recorded whose cells these are; they may come from a transplant donor.

This clonotype was recorded many times. The chain joins TRBV12-3 or TRBV12-4 to TRBJ2-2; D gene ambiguous. V was clipped by 2 bases and J by 6 bases, with 10 bases between them. The CDR3 runs to 14 residues. The CDR3 coding sequence is TGTGCCAGCAGTTTACGTAGAGGTCCCGGGGAGCTGTTTTTT. Translation: CASSLRRGPGELFF.

This chain joins TRBV7-9 and TRBJ2-2, with no clear D. The CDR3 totals 14 residues. Germline loops: CDR1 SEHNR, CDR2 FQNEAQ (reference sequence). V was cut by 0 bases and J by 0 bases, with 2 bases left in between. The CDR3, as DNA: TGTGCCAGCAGCTTAGCCCCGAACACCGGGGAGCTGTTTTTT. It translates to CASSLAPNTGELFF.

The chain recombines TRBV9 with TRBJ2-7; D may correspond to TRBD1 or TRBD2 (5 bases each). Germline CDR1 and CDR2: SGDLS and YYNGEE. V lost 0 bases and J 5 bases, leaving 21 bases between the germline ends. The CDR3 has 17 amino acids. In DNA form, the CDR3 reads TGTGCCAGCAGCGTAGGAAATCGCCGCGGCAGAGGGGACGAGCAGTACTTC. It encodes CASSVGNRRGRGDEQYF.

This clonotype was seen a few times. This chain links TRBV18 with TRBJ1-1, with D tentatively TRBD1 (5 bases). CDR3 length: 16 residues. V shed 6 bases and J shed 0 bases, with 17 bases lying between them. Germline lookup yields CDR1 KGHSH and CDR2 LQKENI. CDR3 amino acids: CASSLIGHILNTEAFF. The CDR3 DNA reads as TGTGCCAGCTCCCTCATCGGACATATCTTGAACACTGAAGCTTTCTTT.

The chain combines TRBV12-3 or TRBV12-4 with TRBJ1-6; 7 positions agree with TRBD1. The CDR3 sequence is 18 residues long. Trimming at V came to 6 bases and at J to 3 bases, leaving 14 bases not matched to a gene. This chain's CDR3 is CASSSTGARSLYNSPLHF. The CDR3 DNA reads TGTGCCAGCAGCTCAACAGGGGCCCGCTCCCTCTATAATTCACCCCTCCACTTT.